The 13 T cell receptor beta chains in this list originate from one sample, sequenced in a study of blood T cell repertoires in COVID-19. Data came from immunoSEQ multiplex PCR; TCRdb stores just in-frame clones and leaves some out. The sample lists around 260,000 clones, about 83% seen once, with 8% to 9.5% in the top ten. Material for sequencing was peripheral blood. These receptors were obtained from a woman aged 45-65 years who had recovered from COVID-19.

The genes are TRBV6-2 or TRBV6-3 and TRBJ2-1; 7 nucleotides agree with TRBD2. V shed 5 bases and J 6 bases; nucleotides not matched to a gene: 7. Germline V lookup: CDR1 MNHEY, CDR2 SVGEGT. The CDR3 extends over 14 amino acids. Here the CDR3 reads CASSQPGGSNEQFF. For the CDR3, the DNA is TGTGCCAGCAGTCAACCGGGGGGAAGCAATGAGCAGTTCTTC.

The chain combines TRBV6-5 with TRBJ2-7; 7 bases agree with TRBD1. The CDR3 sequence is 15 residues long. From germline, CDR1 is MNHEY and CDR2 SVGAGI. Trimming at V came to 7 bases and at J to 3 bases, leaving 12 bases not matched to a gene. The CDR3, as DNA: TGTGCCAGCAATCCAAAAGGGGGCTCTATCTACGAGCAGTACTTC. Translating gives CASNPKGGSIYEQYF.

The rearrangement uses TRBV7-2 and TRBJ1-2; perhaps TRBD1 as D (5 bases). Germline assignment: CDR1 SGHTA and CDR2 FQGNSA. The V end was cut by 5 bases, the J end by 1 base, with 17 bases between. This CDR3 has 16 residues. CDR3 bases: TGTGCCAGCAGCATCCAGGCGACAGTTAGTAACTATGGCTACACCTTC. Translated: CASSIQATVSNYGYTF.

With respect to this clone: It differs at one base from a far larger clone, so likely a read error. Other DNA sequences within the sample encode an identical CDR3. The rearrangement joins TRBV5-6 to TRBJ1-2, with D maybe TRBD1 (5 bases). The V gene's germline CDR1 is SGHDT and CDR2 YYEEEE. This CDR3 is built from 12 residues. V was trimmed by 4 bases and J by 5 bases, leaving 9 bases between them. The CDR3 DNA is TGTGCCAGCAGCCCCGGGGGGTATGGCTACACCTTC. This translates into CASSPGGYGYTF. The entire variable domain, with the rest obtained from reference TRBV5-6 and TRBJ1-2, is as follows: DAGVTQSPTHLIKTRGQQVTLRCSPKSGHDTVSWYQQALGQGPQFIFQYYEEEERQRGNFPDRFSGHQFPNYSSELNVNALLLGDSALYLCASSPGGYGYTFGSGTRLTVV.

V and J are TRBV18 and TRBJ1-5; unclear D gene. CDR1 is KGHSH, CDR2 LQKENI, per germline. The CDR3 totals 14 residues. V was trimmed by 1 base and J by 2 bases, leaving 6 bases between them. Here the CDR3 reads CASSPLAGNQPQHF. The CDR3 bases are TGTGCCAGCTCACCACTAGCGGGCAATCAGCCCCAGCATTTT.

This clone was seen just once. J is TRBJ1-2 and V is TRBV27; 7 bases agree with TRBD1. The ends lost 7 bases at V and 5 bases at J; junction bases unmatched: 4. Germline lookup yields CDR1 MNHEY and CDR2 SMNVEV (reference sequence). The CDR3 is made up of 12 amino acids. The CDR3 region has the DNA TGTGCCAGCAAGGGACAGACATATGGCTACACCTTC. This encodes CASKGQTYGYTF.

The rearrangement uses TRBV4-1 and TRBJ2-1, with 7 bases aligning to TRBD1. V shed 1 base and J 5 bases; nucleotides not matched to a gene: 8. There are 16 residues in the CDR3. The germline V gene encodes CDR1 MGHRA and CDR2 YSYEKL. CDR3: CASSQGGTDINNEQFF. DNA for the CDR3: TGCGCCAGCAGCCAAGGGGGGACAGACATAAACAATGAGCAGTTCTTC.

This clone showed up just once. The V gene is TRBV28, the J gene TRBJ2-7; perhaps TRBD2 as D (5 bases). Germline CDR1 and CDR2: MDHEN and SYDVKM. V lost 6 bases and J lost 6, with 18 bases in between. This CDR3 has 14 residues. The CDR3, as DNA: TGTGCCAGCAGCCTCACCCAGGATGGAGGCGAGCAGTACTTC. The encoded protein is CASSLTQDGGEQYF. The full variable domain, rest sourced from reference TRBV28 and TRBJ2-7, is DVKVTQSSRYLVKRTGEKVFLECVQDMDHENMFWYRQDPGLGLRLIYFSYDVKMKEKGDIPEGYSVSREKKERFSLILESASTNQTSMYLCASSLTQDGGEQYFGPGTRLTVT.

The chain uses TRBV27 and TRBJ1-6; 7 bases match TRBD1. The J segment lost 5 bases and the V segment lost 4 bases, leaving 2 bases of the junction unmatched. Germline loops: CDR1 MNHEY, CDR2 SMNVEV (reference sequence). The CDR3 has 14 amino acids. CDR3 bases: TGTGCCAGCAGTTGGGGACAGCATAATTCACCCCTCCACTTT. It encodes CASSWGQHNSPLHF.

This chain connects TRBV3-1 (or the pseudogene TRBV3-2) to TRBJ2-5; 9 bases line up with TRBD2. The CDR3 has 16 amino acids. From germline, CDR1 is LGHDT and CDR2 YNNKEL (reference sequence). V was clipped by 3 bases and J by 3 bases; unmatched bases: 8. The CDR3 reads CASSHLAGALKETQYF. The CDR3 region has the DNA TGTGCCAGCAGCCATTTAGCGGGGGCCCTGAAAGAGACCCAGTACTTC.

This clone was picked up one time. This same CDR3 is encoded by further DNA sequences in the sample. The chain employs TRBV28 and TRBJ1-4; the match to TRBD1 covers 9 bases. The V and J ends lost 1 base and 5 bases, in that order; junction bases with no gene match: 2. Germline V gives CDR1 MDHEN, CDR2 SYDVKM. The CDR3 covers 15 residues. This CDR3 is CASSLSGTGNEKLFF. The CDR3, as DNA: TGTGCCAGCAGTTTATCCGGGACAGGGAATGAAAAACTGTTTTTT.

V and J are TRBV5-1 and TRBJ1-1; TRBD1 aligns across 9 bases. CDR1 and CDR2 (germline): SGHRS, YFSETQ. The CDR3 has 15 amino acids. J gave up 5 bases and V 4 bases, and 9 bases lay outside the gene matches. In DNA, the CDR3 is TGCGCCAGCAGCCGGGGGACAGGGCAGAGGACTGAAGCTTTCTTT. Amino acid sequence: CASSRGTGQRTEAFF.

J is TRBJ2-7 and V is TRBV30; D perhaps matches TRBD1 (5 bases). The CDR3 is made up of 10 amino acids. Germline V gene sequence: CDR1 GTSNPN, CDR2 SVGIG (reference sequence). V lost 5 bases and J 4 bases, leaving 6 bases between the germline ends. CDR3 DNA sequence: TGTGCCTGGGGACATTACGAGCAGTACTTC. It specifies CAWGHYEQYF.